This T cell receptor beta chain was sequenced during a study of blood T cell repertoires in COVID-19. Study summary: The study drew acute and convalescent COVID-19 samples from the United States, Italy and Spain. PBMCs, B-cell-depleted T cells, or T cells provided the cDNA or gDNA that made up the material.

This table comes from immunoSEQ multiplex PCR, and its TCRdb copy is limited to in-frame clones, with some not included. Of under 300,000 clones in the sample, roughly 85% were seen once. The CDR3 is 13 amino acids. V shed 8 bases, J shed 3 bases, and the junction held 5 bases outside the gene matches. Germline lookup yields CDR1 MNHEY and CDR2 SVGAGI. The chain has TRBV6-5 and TRBJ2-5, with 8 positions matching TRBD2. The sequencing input was peripheral blood. The receptor comes from a woman aged 18 to 35 with acute or convalescent COVID-19. Here the CDR3 DNA reads TGTGCCAGCTCCGGACTAGCCAAAGAGACCCAGTACTTC. Amino acid sequence: CASSGLAKETQYF.